Described below is a single TCR beta chain sequence and its context. Its antigen has not been determined. There are no base qualities to consult, and no much larger clone falls within one base. The data stem from a study of T-cell reconstitution after alpha-beta-depleted transplantation in children (dated by TCRdb to the mid-2010s). Study-wide context: T-cell immune reconstitution after TCRalphabeta/CD19-depleted allogeneic hematopoietic cell transplantation in children was quantitatively tracked in the study by means of TCR repertoire profiling.

The library was generated by PCR. Sequencing took place on an Illumina HiSeq 2500. TCR libraries were prepared with molecular barcoding, using unique molecular identifiers to normalize TCRbeta repertoire quantification. The raw public data were reprocessed by TCRdb itself: fastp quality trimming at Q25, MiXCR clonotype calling, in-frame beta chains only. Duplicate CDR3 protein sequences are folded into a single record with the most common DNA and genes. The sample profile shows about 420,000 distinct CDR3 sequences; under 20% of them were found once. 29% of the sample lies in the top ten. CDR1 and CDR2, per the germline V gene, are MDHEN and SYDVKM. The cysteine opens and the phenylalanine closes a CDR3 of 13 amino acids. Just the 39-base CDR3 DNA is kept, in frame starting at base 1. V has 7 bases trimmed and J has 5 bases trimmed; junction bases matching no gene number 7. What this sample's treatment or condition label stands for: allogeneic hematopoietic cell transplantation with graft depleted of TCRalphabeta T cells and CD19 B cells. TCRalphabeta/CD19-depleted allogeneic hematopoietic cell grafts were given to the transplant recipients, all of whom were children.

On the study overall, not on this receptor specifically: In some patients, the high TCRbeta diversity seen at day 60 was put down to recipient T cells and intrathymic progenitors that had survived conditioning. About two months after transplant, the apparently early recovery of alphabetaT-cell counts reportedly depended on just several hundred clones that had expanded rapidly and came from non-depleted graft cells. Over subsequent months, a decline in hyperexpanded clone frequencies was noted, and after one year, T-cell counts and TCRbeta diversity were mostly ascribed to newly produced T cells.

The sequence joins TRBV28 to TRBJ2-5, with TRBD1 matching 7 junction bases. This sample comprised PBMCs, mostly from graft donor cells, obtained 360 days after TCRalphabeta/CD19-depleted stem cell transplant. The receptor was isolated from a boy under two years old who had a stem cell transplant for Wiskott-Aldrich syndrome, so the T cells may come from the graft donor. The CDR3 reads as follows: CASTQGVGETQYF. In nucleotides, the sequence is TGTGCCAGCACGCAGGGGGTAGGGGAGACCCAGTACTTC. This CDR3, with the reference TRBV28 and TRBJ2-5 proteins standing in past its ends, gives the full variable domain DVKVTQSSRYLVKRTGEKVFLECVQDMDHENMFWYRQDPGLGLRLIYFSYDVKMKEKGDIPEGYSVSREKKERFSLILESASTNQTSMYLCASTQGVGETQYFGPGTRLLVL.